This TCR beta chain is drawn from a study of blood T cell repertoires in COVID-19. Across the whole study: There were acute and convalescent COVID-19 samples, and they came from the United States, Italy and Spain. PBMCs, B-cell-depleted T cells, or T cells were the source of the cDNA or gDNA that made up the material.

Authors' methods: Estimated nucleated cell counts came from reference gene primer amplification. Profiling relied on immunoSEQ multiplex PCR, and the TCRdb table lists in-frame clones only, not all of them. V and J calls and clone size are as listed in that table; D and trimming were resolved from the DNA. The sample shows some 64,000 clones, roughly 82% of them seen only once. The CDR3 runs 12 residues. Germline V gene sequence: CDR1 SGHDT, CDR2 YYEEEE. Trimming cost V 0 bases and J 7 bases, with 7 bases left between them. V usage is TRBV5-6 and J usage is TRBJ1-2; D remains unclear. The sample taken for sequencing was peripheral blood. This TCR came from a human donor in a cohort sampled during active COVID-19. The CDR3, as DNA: TGTGCCAGCAGCTTGGGTTCCTCTGGCTACACCTTC. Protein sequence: CASSLGSSGYTF.